Listed below are T cell receptor beta chains from one sample, sequenced in a study of cytomegalovirus exposure and HLA in healthy donors. Data came from immunoSEQ multiplex PCR; TCRdb stores just in-frame clones and leaves some out. In the table there are tens of thousands of clones, 65% to 85% of which are singletons. The sample was PBMCs. Receptor source: a woman aged 25 to 39 in good health and CMV-seronegative. Each CDR3 is given with its conserved first and last residue. D genes are given only for firm matches. Clone size is shown for a subset of rows, as once, few, many or a class of expanded clone.

D gene,V gene,J gene,clone size,CDR3 protein,CDR3 DNA
.,TRBV6-5,TRBJ2-2,once,CASTNGGELFF,TGTGCCAGCACCAACGGGGGGGAGCTGTTTTTT
.,TRBV30,TRBJ1-2,few,CAWSWRDEGYGYTF,TGTGCCTGGAGCTGGAGGGATGAGGGCTATGGCTACACCTTC
TRBD2,TRBV6-5,TRBJ2-1,.,CASIGAGASYNEQFF,TGTGCCAGCATAGGAGCGGGAGCCTCCTACAATGAGCAGTTCTTC
TRBD1,TRBV28,TRBJ1-2,.,CASNPRQGNYGYTF,TGTGCCAGCAATCCTAGACAGGGGAACTATGGCTACACCTTC
TRBD1,TRBV7-2,TRBJ1-6,.,CASSLGDRGGSLHF,TGTGCCAGCAGCTTAGGGGACAGGGGCGGTTCCCTCCACTTT
TRBD1,TRBV5-5,TRBJ1-2,.,CASSPPRQGGYGYTF,TGTGCCAGCAGCCCGCCGCGACAGGGTGGCTATGGCTACACCTTC
TRBD1,TRBV5-5,TRBJ1-1,few,CASSWGTGGNTEAFF,TGTGCCAGCAGCTGGGGGACAGGGGGGAACACTGAAGCTTTCTTT
TRBD1,TRBV7-2,TRBJ1-4,.,CASSPGQGATNEKLFF,TGTGCCAGCAGCCCCGGACAGGGTGCAACTAATGAAAAACTGTTTTTT
TRBD1,TRBV30,TRBJ2-3,.,CAWTRGQGADTQYF,TGTGCCTGGACAAGGGGACAGGGAGCAGATACGCAGTATTTT
TRBD1,TRBV28,TRBJ2-2,.,CASSPGTANTGELFF,TGTGCCAGCAGTCCCGGGACAGCGAACACCGGGGAGCTGTTTTTT
.,TRBV2,TRBJ1-1,.,CASKRGSSNTEAFF,TGTGCCAGCAAACGGGGGAGTTCGAACACTGAAGCTTTCTTT
.,TRBV7-6,TRBJ2-1,.,CASSPTGRSYNEQFF,TGTGCCAGCAGCCCGACAGGGAGGTCCTACAATGAGCAGTTCTTC
.,TRBV7-6,TRBJ2-5,.,CASSQGGTRGETQYF,TGTGCCAGCAGCCAGGGTGGCACAAGGGGAGAGACCCAGTACTTC
.,TRBV7-2,TRBJ1-1,.,CASSVTSGAFF,TGTGCCAGCAGCGTGACAAGCGGAGCTTTCTTT
TRBD1,TRBV2,TRBJ1-4,.,CASSAFRQGALDEKLFF,TGTGCCAGCAGTGCGTTTCGACAGGGGGCCCTCGATGAAAAACTGTTTTTT
TRBD1,TRBV19,TRBJ1-2,.,CASRWGQFGSYGYTF,TGTGCCAGTCGTTGGGGACAGTTTGGTTCCTATGGCTACACCTTC
TRBD2,TRBV5-4,TRBJ2-3,.,CASSLGGTSRTDTQYF,TGTGCCAGCAGCTTGGGGGGGACTAGCCGCACAGATACGCAGTATTTT
.,TRBV30,TRBJ2-2,once,CAWSQPGLNTGELFF,TGTGCCTGGAGTCAACCGGGACTGAACACCGGGGAGCTGTTTTTT
TRBD2,TRBV29-1,TRBJ2-3,.,CSGRTSGLTDTQYF,TGCAGCGGCCGGACTAGCGGACTCACAGATACGCAGTATTTT
.,TRBV21-1,TRBJ1-1,.,CASSILTGEAFF,TGTGCCAGCAGCATCCTCACGGGTGAAGCTTTCTTT
TRBD1,TRBV10-3,TRBJ2-7,.,CATGQGAYEQYF,TGTGCCACGGGACAGGGGGCCTACGAGCAGTACTTC
.,TRBV4-3,TRBJ1-3,.,CASSPSRTGTSSGNTIYF,TGCGCCAGCAGCCCAAGTAGAACCGGGACATCCTCTGGAAACACCATATATTTT
.,TRBV7-9,TRBJ1-2,.,CASSFFRGDYGYTF,TGTGCCAGCAGCTTTTTCAGGGGAGACTATGGCTACACCTTC
TRBD2,TRBV2,TRBJ2-4,.,CASGASGYKNIQYF,TGTGCCAGCGGAGCTAGCGGGTATAAAAACATTCAGTACTTC
.,TRBV29-1,TRBJ1-3,.,CSVAFTGRENTIYF,TGCAGCGTTGCATTCACAGGGAGGGAGAACACCATATATTTT
.,TRBV5-1,TRBJ1-2,.,CASSFLGYEGGYTF,TGCGCCAGCAGCTTTTTGGGGTATGAGGGAGGCTACACCTTC
.,TRBV20-1,TRBJ1-1,few,CSASRDTEAFF,TGCAGTGCTTCCCGGGACACTGAAGCTTTCTTT
TRBD1,TRBV7-2,TRBJ1-2,.,CASSLVPDRDYGYTF,TGTGCCAGCAGCTTAGTTCCGGACAGGGACTATGGCTACACCTTC
TRBD1,TRBV7-9,TRBJ1-2,.,CASSNRDRVYGYTF,TGTGCCAGCAGCAACCGGGACAGGGTCTATGGCTACACCTTC
TRBD1,TRBV9,TRBJ2-1,once,CASSVEGASNEQFF,TGTGCCAGCAGCGTAGAGGGGGCCTCCAATGAGCAGTTCTTC
TRBD1,TRBV4-3,TRBJ2-5,.,CASSQSGQAQETQYF,TGCGCCAGCAGCCAATCCGGACAGGCTCAAGAGACCCAGTACTTC
TRBD2,TRBV7-2,TRBJ2-5,.,CASSLVTSTMETQYF,TGTGCCAGCAGCTTAGTGACTAGCACCATGGAGACCCAGTACTTC